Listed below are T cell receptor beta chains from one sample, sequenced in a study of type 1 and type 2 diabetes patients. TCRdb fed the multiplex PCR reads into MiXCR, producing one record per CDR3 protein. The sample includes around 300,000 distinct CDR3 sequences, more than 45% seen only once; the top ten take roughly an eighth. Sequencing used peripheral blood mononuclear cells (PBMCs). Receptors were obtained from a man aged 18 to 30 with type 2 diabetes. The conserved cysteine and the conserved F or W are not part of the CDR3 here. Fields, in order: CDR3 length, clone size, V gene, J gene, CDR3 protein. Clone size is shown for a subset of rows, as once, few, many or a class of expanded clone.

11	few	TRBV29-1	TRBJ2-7	SVAGTASYEQY
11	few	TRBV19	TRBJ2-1	ASLASGTNEQF
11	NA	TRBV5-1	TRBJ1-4	ASSSSANEKLF
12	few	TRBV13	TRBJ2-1	ASSFPGAYNEQF
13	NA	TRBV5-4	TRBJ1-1	ASSSYRAQLGEAF
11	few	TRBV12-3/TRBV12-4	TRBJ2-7	ASTERITYEQY
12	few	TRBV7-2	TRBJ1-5	ASSFRGGNQPQH
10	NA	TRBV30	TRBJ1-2	AWSSSNYGYT
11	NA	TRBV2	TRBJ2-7	ASRGTTSYEQY
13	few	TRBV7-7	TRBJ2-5	ASSLAGLGGETQY
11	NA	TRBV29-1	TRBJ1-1	SVGRDTLSEAF
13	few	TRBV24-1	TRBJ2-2	ATSDSGTLKEELF
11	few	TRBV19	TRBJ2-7	ASSDGWTYEQY
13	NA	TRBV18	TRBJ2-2	ASSPSPGAPGELF
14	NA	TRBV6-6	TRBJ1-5	ASSDGRGGSNQPQH
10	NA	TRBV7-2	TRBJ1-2	ASSSNTRGYT
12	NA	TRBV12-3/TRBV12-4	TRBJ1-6	ASTRTGVNSPLH
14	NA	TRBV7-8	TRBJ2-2	ASSLTGRVDAGELF
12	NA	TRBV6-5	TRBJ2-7	ASSYGGLIYEQY
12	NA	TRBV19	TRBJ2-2	ASSIRRALGELF
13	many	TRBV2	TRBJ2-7	ASSEGTAASYEQY
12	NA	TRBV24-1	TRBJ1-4	ATSDSVDAEKLF
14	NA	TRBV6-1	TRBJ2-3	ASSEVLAGGADTQY
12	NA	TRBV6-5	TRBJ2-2	ANRTESNTGELF
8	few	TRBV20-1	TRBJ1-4	SAQQEKLF
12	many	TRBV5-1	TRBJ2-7	ASSLAGQGYEQY
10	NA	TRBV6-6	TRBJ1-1	ASRQGMGEAF
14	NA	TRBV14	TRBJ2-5	ASSPSSGGPQETQY
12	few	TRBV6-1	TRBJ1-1	ASSENRLNTEAF
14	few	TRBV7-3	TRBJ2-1	ASSLVGLAGYNEQF
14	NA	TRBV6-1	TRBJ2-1	ASSEALGLTIAEQF
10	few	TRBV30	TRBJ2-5	AWTTSLETQY
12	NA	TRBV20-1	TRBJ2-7	SARAASGNYEQY
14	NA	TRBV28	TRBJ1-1	ASSPPLQAGETEAF
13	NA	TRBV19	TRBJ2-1	ASSEGLAGVNEQF
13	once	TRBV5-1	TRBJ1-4	ASSPPGAQNEKLF
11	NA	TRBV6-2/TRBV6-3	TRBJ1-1	ASSPIEGTEAF
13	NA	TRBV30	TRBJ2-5	AWSVGGRVQETQY
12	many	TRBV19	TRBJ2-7	ASSIGSGSYEQY
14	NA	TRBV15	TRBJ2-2	ATSSGGASNTGELF
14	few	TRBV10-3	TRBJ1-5	AISVGDRGLLQPQH
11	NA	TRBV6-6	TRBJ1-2	ASSYFERDGYT
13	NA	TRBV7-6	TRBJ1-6	ASSLRDRGESPLH
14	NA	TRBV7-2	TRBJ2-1	ASMRGEALSYNEQF
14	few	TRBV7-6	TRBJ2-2	ASSLVGQGYTGELF
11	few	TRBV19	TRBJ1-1	ASSQRGATEAF